The 14 T cell receptor beta chains in this list originate from one sample, sequenced in a study of T cells in Graves' hyperthyroidism and ophthalmopathy. RNA transcripts provided the source from which TCR beta CDR3 regions were amplified. The HTBI set primed first-round TCR CDR3 RT-PCR. MiXCR, applied by TCRdb to the multiplex PCR reads, yields one record per CDR3 protein. The sample consists of 540,000 or so distinct CDR3 sequences, 40% to 55% of them appearing once. Sequencing was done on a sample of peripheral blood or thyroid tissue (not recorded which). These receptors were obtained from an adult woman with Graves' disease, either hyperthyroidism or ophthalmopathy (not recorded which).

This clonotype was detected many times. This rearrangement joins TRBV19 to TRBJ1-5, with D possibly TRBD1 on 6 matching bases. The germline gives CDR1 LNHDA, CDR2 SQIVND (reference sequence). With 4 bases removed from V and 5 bases from J, the gap between germline ends came to 9 bases. The CDR3 has 13 residues. In DNA, the CDR3 is TGTGCCAGTAGTACAGACAGGTATCAGCCCCAGCATTTT. This gives the protein CASSTDRYQPQHF.

The V gene is TRBV12-3 or TRBV12-4, the J gene TRBJ2-2; 9 bases agree with TRBD2. There are 16 residues in the CDR3. The ends lost 4 bases at V and 6 bases at J; junction bases unmatched: 9. CDR3 residues: CASSSGLASLSGELFF. The CDR3 region has the DNA TGTGCCAGCAGTTCCGGACTAGCGAGCCTGTCCGGGGAGCTGTTTTTT.

This clonotype came up many times. The chain has TRBV7-3 and TRBJ2-2; D unresolved. Germline V gives CDR1 SGHTA, CDR2 FQGTGA. There are 12 residues in the CDR3. V lost 6 bases and J lost 2, with 4 bases in between. The CDR3 DNA reads as TGTGCCAGCAGGGTTAACACCGGGGAGCTGTTTTTT. Protein sequence: CASRVNTGELFF. Drawing the rest from reference TRBV7-3 and TRBJ2-2, the complete variable domain is GAGVSQTPSNKVTEKGKYVELRCDPISGHTALYWYRQSLGQGPEFLIYFQGTGAADDSGLPNDRFFAVRPEGSVSTLKIQRTERGDSAVYLCASRVNTGELFFGEGSRLTVL.

This chain joins TRBV7-9 and TRBJ2-7, with a tentative D call TRBD2 (7 bases). The germline V gene has CDR1 SEHNR and CDR2 FQNEAQ (reference sequence). This CDR3 contains 13 residues. Trimming cost V 6 bases and J 6 bases, with 15 bases left between them. CDR3 coding DNA: TGTGCCAGCAGTCAAGGGAGGGGGGCCGAGCAGTACTTC. Translated: CASSQGRGAEQYF.

The chain links TRBV12-3 or TRBV12-4 to TRBJ2-7, with 8 positions matching TRBD1. The CDR3 loop spans 13 amino acids. V lost 6 bases to trimming and J lost 4 bases; unmatched junction nucleotides: 5. CDR3 nucleotides: TGTGCCAGCAGCCAACGGACAGGGTACGAGCAGTACTTC. Its protein product is CASSQRTGYEQYF.

This clonotype was seen a single time. The V gene is TRBV7-2, the J gene TRBJ2-7; 9 positions match TRBD1. Germline loops: CDR1 SGHTA, CDR2 FQGNSA. This CDR3 has 13 amino acids. Unmatched junction bases numbered 4, after V lost 3 bases and J lost 7 bases. CDR3 sequence (DNA): TGTGCCAGCAGCTTGACTGGGACAGGGGAGCAGTACTTC. Its protein product is CASSLTGTGEQYF.

This clonotype occurred once. The V and J genes are TRBV7-9 and TRBJ2-2; D is unresolved. The CDR3 covers 17 residues. Germline V gene lookup returns CDR1 SEHNR and CDR2 FQNEAQ (reference sequence). Trimming left V 5 bases short and J 3 bases short, with 19 bases between. CDR3 loop: CASSRYSGNLYTGELFF. Written as DNA, the CDR3 is TGTGCCAGCAGCCGCTACTCTGGAAACTTATACACCGGGGAGCTGTTTTTT.

This clonotype came up many times. V and J are TRBV7-9 and TRBJ2-5; D perhaps matches TRBD1 (5 bases). The CDR3 is 13 amino acids. CDR1 is SEHNR and CDR2 is FQNEAQ in the germline V gene (reference sequence). V was shortened by 6 bases and J by 2 bases, with 10 bases between the two germline ends. The CDR3 reads CASRPDRQETQYF. In DNA, the CDR3 is TGTGCCAGCAGACCTGACAGACAAGAGACCCAGTACTTC.

This clonotype was seen a handful of times. This chain connects TRBV20-1 to TRBJ2-7, with a possible D match to TRBD1 (5 bases). V lost 4 bases, J lost 4 bases, and 8 bases lay in between. CDR1 and CDR2 from the germline V gene are DFQATT and SNEGSKA (reference sequence). This CDR3 spans 11 amino acids. The CDR3 sequence: CSAKTDYEQYF. As DNA, the CDR3 is TGCAGTGCTAAGACAGATTACGAGCAGTACTTC.

Ten or more counts support this clonotype. The V and J genes are TRBV7-3 and TRBJ1-3; no definite D call. Between the trimmed V and J ends, which lost 2 bases and 4 bases, there was a span of 6 bases. Germline CDR1 SGHTA, CDR2 FQGTGA. The CDR3 sequence is 13 residues long. CDR3 loop: CASSLEEGNTIYF. DNA of the CDR3: TGTGCCAGCAGCTTAGAAGAGGGAAACACCATATATTTT.

The J gene is TRBJ2-6, the V gene TRBV19; no reliable D call. Germline V CDR1 and CDR2: LNHDA, SQIVND (reference sequence). The CDR3 has 16 residues. With 7 bases removed from V and 0 bases from J, the gap between germline ends came to 13 bases. CDR3 protein: CASTEMGYSGANVLTF. The CDR3 nucleotides are TGTGCCAGTACCGAGATGGGGTACTCTGGGGCCAACGTCCTGACTTTC.

This clonotype was observed a single time. This rearrangement joins TRBV12-3 or TRBV12-4 to TRBJ1-2; D not certain. CDR3 size: 13 residues. Trimming left V 5 bases short and J 4 bases short, with 11 bases between. The DNA for the CDR3 is TGTGCCAGCAGTGGGCGCATAGGCTATGGCTACACCTTC. The encoded protein is CASSGRIGYGYTF.

This chain uses TRBV7-8 with TRBJ1-2; D perhaps matches TRBD1 (6 bases). The V gene's germline CDR1 is SGHVS and CDR2 FQNEAQ. The CDR3 sequence is 14 residues long. V was clipped by 5 bases and J by 8 bases, with 18 bases between them. The CDR3 DNA reads TGTGCCAGCAGCCCGACCAGGGGAGGTGGAGGCTACACCTTC. Translating gives CASSPTRGGGGYTF. The full variable domain, in which reference TRBV7-8 and TRBJ1-2 provide the parts outside the CDR3, is GAGVSQSPRYKVAKRGQDVALRCDPISGHVSLFWYQQALGQGPEFLTYFQNEAQLDKSGLPSDRFFAERPEGSVSTLKIQRTQQEDSAVYLCASSPTRGGGGYTFGSGTRLTVV.

The chain recombines TRBV5-5 with TRBJ2-5; D not resolved. There are 13 residues in the CDR3. Trimming removed 2 bases from V and 4 bases from J, with 9 bases in between. Germline V gene data show CDR1 as SGHKS and CDR2 as YYEKEE (reference sequence). CDR3 in amino acids: CASSFLPAETQYF. The DNA of the CDR3 is TGTGCCAGCAGCTTTCTCCCCGCAGAGACCCAGTACTTC.